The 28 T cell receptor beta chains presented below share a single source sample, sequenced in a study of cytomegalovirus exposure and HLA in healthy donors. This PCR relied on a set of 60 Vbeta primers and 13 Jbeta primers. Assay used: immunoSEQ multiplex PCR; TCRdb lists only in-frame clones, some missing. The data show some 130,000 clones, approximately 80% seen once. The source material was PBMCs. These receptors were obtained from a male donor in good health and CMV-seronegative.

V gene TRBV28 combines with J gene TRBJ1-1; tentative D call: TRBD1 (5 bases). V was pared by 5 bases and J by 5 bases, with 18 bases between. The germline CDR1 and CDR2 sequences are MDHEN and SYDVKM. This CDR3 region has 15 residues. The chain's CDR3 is CASSPTQGGGTEAFF. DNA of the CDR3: TGTGCCAGCAGTCCCACTCAGGGAGGTGGAACTGAAGCTTTCTTT.

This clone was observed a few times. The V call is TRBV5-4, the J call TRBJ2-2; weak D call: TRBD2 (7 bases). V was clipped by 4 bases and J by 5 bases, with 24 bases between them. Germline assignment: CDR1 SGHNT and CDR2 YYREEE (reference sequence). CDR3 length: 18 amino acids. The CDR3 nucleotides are TGTGCCAGCAGCCCTAGGGGGGGGGTTTCTTCTCAGACCGGGGAGCTGTTTTTT. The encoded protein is CASSPRGGVSSQTGELFF.

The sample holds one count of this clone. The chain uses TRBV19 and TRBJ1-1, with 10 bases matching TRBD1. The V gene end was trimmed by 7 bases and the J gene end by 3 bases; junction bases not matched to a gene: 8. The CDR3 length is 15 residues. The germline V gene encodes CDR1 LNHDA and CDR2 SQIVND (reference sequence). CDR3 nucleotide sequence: TGTGCCAGTACCAACGCCGGGACAGGGGACACTGAAGCTTTCTTT. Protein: CASTNAGTGDTEAFF.

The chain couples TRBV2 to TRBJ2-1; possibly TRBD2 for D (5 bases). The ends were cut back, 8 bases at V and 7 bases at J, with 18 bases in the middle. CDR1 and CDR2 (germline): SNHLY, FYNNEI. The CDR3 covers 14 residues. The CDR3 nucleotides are TGTGCCAGCTACGGGATCCTGGGTGATAATGAGCAGTTCTTC. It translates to CASYGILGDNEQFF. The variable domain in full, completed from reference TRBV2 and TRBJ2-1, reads EPEVTQTPSHQVTQMGQEVILRCVPISNHLYFYWYRQILGQKVEFLVSFYNNEISEKSEIFDDQFSVERPDGSNFTLKIRSTKLEDSAMYFCASYGILGDNEQFFGPGTRLTVL.

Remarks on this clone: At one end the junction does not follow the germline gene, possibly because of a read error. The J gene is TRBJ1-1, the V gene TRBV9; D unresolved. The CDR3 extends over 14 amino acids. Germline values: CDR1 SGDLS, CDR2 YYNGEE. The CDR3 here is CASGVVGVNTEAFF. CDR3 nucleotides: TGTGCCAGCGGCGTAGTCGGGGTGAACACTGAAGCTTTCTTT. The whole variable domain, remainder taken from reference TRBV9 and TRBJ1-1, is DSGVTQTPKHLITATGQRVTLRCSPRSGDLSVYWYQQSLDQGLQFLIQYYNGEERAKGNILERFSAQQFPDLHSELNLSSLELGDSALYFCASGVVGVNTEAFFGQGTRLTVV.

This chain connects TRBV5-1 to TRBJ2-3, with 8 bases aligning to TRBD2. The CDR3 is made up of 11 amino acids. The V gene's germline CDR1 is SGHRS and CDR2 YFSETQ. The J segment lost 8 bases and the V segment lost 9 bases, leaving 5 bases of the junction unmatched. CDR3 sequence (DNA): TGCGCCACCTACCGGGGGGGTACGCAGTATTTT. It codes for CATYRGGTQYF.

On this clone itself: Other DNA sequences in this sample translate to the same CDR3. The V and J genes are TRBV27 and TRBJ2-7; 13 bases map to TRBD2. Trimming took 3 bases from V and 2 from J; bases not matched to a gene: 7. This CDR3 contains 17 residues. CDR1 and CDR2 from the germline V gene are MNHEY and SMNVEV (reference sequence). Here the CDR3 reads CASSFRLAGGMAYEQYF. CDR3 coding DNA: TGTGCCAGCAGTTTCCGACTAGCGGGAGGTATGGCCTACGAGCAGTACTTC.

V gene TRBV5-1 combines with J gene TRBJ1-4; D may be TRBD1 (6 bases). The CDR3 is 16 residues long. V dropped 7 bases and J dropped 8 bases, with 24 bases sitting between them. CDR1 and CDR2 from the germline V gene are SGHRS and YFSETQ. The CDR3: CASSPGQGSRREKLFF. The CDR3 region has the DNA TGCGCCAGCTCCCCCGGCCAGGGGTCTAGGAGGGAAAAACTGTTTTTT.

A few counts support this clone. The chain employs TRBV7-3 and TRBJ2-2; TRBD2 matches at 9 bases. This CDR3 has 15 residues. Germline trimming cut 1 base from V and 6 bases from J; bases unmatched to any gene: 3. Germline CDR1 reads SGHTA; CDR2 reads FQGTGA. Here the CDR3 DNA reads TGTGCCAGCAGCTTAATGGTAGCGGGAGCCGGGGAGCTGTTTTTT. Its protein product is CASSLMVAGAGELFF.

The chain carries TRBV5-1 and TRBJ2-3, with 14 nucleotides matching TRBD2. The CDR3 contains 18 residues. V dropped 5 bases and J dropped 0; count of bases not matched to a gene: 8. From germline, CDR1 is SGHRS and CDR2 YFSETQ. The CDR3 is CASRRRTSGGLSTDTQYF. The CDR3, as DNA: TGCGCCAGCAGAAGAAGGACTAGCGGGGGGCTTAGCACAGATACGCAGTATTTT.

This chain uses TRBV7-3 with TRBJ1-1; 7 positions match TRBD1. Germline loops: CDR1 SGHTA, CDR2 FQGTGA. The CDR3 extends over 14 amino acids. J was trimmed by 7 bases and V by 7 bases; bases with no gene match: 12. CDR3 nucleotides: TGTGCCAGCACCACGGGGACAGTGGCCAATGAAGCTTTCTTT. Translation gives CASTTGTVANEAFF.

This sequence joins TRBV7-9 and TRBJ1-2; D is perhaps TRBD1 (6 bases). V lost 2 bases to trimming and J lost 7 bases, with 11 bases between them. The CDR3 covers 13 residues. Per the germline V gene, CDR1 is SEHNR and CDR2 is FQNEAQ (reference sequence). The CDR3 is CASSLPDRPGYTF. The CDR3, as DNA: TGTGCCAGCAGCTTACCGGACAGACCTGGCTACACCTTC.

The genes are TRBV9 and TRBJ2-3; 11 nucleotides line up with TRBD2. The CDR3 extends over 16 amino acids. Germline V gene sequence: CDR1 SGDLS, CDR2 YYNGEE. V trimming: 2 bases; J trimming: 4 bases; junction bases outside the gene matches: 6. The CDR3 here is CASSVSGRVLADTQYF. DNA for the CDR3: TGTGCCAGCAGCGTTAGCGGGAGGGTCCTGGCAGATACGCAGTATTTT. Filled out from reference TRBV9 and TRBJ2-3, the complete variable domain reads DSGVTQTPKHLITATGQRVTLRCSPRSGDLSVYWYQQSLDQGLQFLIQYYNGEERAKGNILERFSAQQFPDLHSELNLSSLELGDSALYFCASSVSGRVLADTQYFGPGTRLTVL.

This CDR3 is CASRGTGDSYEQYF. The CDR3 nucleotides are TGCGCCAGCAGGGGGACAGGGGACTCCTACGAGCAGTACTTC. This chain connects TRBV5-1 to TRBJ2-7; the match to TRBD1 covers 10 bases. Looked up from germline, CDR1 is SGHRS and CDR2 is YFSETQ. This CDR3 is built from 14 residues. Unmatched junction bases numbered 2, after V lost 5 bases and J lost 0 bases.

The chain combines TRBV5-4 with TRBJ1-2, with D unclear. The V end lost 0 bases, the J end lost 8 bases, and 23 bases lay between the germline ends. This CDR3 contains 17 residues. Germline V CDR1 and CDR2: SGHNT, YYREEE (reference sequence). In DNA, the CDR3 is TGTGCCAGCAGCTTGGGTGGTGTAGGAGACTACGGGCTAGGCTACACCTTC. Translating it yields CASSLGGVGDYGLGYTF.

CDR3 nucleotides: TGTGCCAGCAGCTCGGGGGGAGGTGGCAGAAGCCGCACCGGGGAGCTGTTTTTT. Translated, it gives CASSSGGGGRSRTGELFF. The chain uses TRBV11-1 and TRBJ2-2, with 7 bases fitting TRBD2. Trimming at V came to 4 bases and at J to 4 bases, leaving 15 bases not matched to a gene. Germline-derived CDR1 and CDR2 are SGHAT and FQDESV (reference sequence). The CDR3 covers 18 residues. Drawing the rest from reference TRBV11-1 and TRBJ2-2, the complete variable domain is EAEVAQSPRYKITEKSQAVAFWCDPISGHATLYWYRQILGQGPELLVQFQDESVVDDSQLPKDRFSAERLKGVDSTLKIQPAELGDSAMYLCASSSGGGGRSRTGELFFGEGSRLTVL.

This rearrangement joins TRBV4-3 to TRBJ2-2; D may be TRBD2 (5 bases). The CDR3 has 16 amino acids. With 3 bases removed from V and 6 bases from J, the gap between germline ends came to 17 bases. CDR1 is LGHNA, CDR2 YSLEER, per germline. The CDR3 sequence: CASSQDTQRFSGELFF. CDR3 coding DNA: TGCGCCAGCAGCCAGGATACCCAGCGGTTTTCCGGGGAGCTGTTTTTT.

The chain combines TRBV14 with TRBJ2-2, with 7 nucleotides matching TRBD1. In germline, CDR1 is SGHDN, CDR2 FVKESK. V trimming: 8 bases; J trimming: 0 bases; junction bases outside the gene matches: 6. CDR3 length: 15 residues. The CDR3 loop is CASSLGGPNTGELFF. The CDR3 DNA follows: TGTGCCAGCTCGCTAGGGGGCCCGAACACCGGGGAGCTGTTTTTT.

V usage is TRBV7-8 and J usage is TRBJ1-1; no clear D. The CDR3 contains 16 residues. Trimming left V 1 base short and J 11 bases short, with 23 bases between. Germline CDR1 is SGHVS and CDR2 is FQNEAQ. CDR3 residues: CASSLGGSTTPLGAFF. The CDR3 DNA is TGTGCCAGCAGCTTAGGAGGCAGCACTACCCCACTCGGGGCTTTCTTT.

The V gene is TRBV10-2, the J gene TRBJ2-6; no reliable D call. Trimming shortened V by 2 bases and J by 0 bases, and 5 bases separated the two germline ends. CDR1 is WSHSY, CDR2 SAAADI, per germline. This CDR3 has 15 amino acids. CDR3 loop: CASSEQSSGANVLTF. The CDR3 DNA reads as TGCGCCAGCAGTGAGCAGTCCTCTGGGGCCAACGTCCTGACTTTC.

The CDR3 DNA follows: TGTGCCACCAGCAGAGATATGGACAGATATAGCAATCAGCCCCAGCATTTT. It translates to CATSRDMDRYSNQPQHF. V gene TRBV15 combines with J gene TRBJ1-5, with a weak D call TRBD1 (6 bases). From germline, CDR1 is LNHNV and CDR2 YYDKDF (reference sequence). V lost 0 bases, J lost 0 bases, and 12 bases lay in between. This CDR3 is 17 amino acids long.

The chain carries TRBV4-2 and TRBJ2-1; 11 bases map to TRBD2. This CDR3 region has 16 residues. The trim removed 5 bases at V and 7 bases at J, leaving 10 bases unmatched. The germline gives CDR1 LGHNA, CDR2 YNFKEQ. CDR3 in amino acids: CASSMQPGLAANEQFF. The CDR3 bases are TGTGCCAGCAGCATGCAGCCGGGACTAGCGGCAAATGAGCAGTTCTTC.

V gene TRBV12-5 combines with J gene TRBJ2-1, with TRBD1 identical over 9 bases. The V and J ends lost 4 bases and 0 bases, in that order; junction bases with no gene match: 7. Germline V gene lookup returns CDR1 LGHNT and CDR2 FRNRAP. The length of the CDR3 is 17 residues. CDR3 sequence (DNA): TGTGCTAGTGGTTCGGGACAGGGTTCGAGCTCCTACAATGAGCAGTTCTTC. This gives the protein CASGSGQGSSSYNEQFF.

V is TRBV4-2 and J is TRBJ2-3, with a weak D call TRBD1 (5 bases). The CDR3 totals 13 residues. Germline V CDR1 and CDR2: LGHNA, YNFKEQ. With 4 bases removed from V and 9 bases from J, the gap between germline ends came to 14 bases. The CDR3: CASSPRRGSTQYF. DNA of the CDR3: TGTGCCAGCAGCCCCAGAAGGGGATCGACGCAGTATTTT.

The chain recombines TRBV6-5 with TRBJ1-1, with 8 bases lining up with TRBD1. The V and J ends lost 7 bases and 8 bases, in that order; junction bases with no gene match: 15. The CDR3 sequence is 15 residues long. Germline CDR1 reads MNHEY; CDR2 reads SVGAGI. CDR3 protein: CASTLSGTGSLEAFF. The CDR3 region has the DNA TGTGCCAGCACCCTGAGCGGGACAGGTTCGCTAGAAGCTTTCTTT.

The chain's CDR3 is CATSRAGAAQETQYF. The CDR3, as DNA: TGTGCCACCAGCAGGGCGGGGGCGGCTCAAGAGACCCAGTACTTC. The V gene is TRBV15, the J gene TRBJ2-5, with D perhaps matching TRBD2 (7 bases). The germline V and J ends were trimmed by 3 bases and 2 bases, with 13 bases remaining between them. CDR1 and CDR2 (germline): LNHNV, YYDKDF (reference sequence). CDR3 length: 15 amino acids. Combining the CDR3 with reference TRBV15 and TRBJ2-5 gives the whole variable domain DAMVIQNPRYQVTQFGKPVTLSCSQTLNHNVMYWYQQKSSQAPKLLFHYYDKDFNNEADTPDNFQSRRPNTSFCFLDIRSPGLGDTAMYLCATSRAGAAQETQYFGPGTRLLVL.

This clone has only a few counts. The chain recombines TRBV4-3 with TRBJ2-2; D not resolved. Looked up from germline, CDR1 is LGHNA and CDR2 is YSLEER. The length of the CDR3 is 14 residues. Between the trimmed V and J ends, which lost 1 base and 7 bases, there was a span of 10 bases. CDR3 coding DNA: TGCGCCAGCAGCCAAGCGAGCGCTGTCGGGGAGCTGTTTTTT. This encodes CASSQASAVGELFF.

The CDR3 nucleotides are TGCGCCAGCAGCCCCTCGGGGGGCGTGAACACTGAAGCTTTCTTT. Its translation: CASSPSGGVNTEAFF. The rearrangement joins TRBV10-2 to TRBJ1-1; a weak D match, TRBD1 (6 bases). V shed 6 bases and J shed 0 bases, with 14 bases lying between them. The germline V gene encodes CDR1 WSHSY and CDR2 SAAADI. The CDR3 is 15 residues long.